This T cell receptor beta chain was sequenced in a study of control samples from healthy donors and cancer patients. V was clipped by 1 base and J by 6 bases, with 7 bases between them. Germline values: CDR1 SEHNR, CDR2 FQNEAQ (reference sequence). This CDR3 contains 13 residues. Data came from immunoSEQ multiplex PCR; TCRdb stores just in-frame clones and leaves some out. The repertoire holds approximately 87,000 clones, with about 88% as singletons. Material for sequencing was blood. This receptor was identified in a woman aged 50 to 60 in good health. The chain couples TRBV7-9 to TRBJ1-5, with D unclear. The CDR3 reads CASSLGGSQPQHF. DNA for the CDR3: TGTGCCAGCAGCTTAGGGGGATCTCAGCCCCAGCATTTT. Full variable domain (rest looked up from reference TRBV7-9 and TRBJ1-5): DTGVSQNPRHKITKRGQNVTFRCDPISEHNRLYWYRQTLGQGPEFLTYFQNEAQLEKSRLLSDRFSAERPKGSFSTLEIQRTEQGDSAMYLCASSLGGSQPQHFGDGTRLSIL.